This T cell receptor beta chain originates from a study of cytomegalovirus exposure and HLA in healthy donors. Study background: One earlier analysis, a look at about 179 million T cells, found more than 100 million unique TCR beta sequences.

Germline lookup yields CDR1 MNHEY and CDR2 SMNVEV (reference sequence). Trimming took off 10 bases at V and 3 bases at J, with 9 bases between the two ends. CDR3 length: 12 amino acids. In regard to this clone: What it binds is unknown.

PCR involved 60 Vbeta and 13 Jbeta primers. Libraries were prepared by immunoSEQ multiplex PCR; TCRdb keeps only in-frame clonotypes and omits some of them. The profile shows about 120,000 clones, around 80% of them singletons. Study-wide results and limits: A later analysis found that most CMV-associated TCR beta chains appeared HLA-restricted.

Sequenced: PBMCs. The chain joins TRBV27 to TRBJ1-4; maybe TRBD1 (5 bases). The TCR sequence derives from a female donor in good health and CMV-seropositive. CDR3 residues: CATQTANEKLFF. The DNA for the CDR3 is TGTGCCACCCAGACAGCTAATGAAAAACTGTTTTTT. Full variable domain (remainder filled in from reference TRBV27 and TRBJ1-4): EAQVTQNPRYLITVTGKKLTVTCSQNMNHEYMSWYRQDPGLGLRQIYYSMNVEVTDKGDVPEGYKVSRKEKRNFPLILESPSPNQTSLYFCATQTANEKLFFGSGTQLSVL.